The 7 T cell receptor beta chains listed next were all sequenced from one sample in a study of CD8 T cells in Susac syndrome. Reverse transcription used about 0.45 to 1 ug RNA and random hexamers. TCRdb re-called the immunoSEQ multiplex PCR reads through MiXCR, storing one row per CDR3 protein. This sample has a few hundred thousand distinct CDR3 sequences; about 90% occur once, and the top ten carry around 0.13%. The sequencing sample was made of CD8+ T cells from PBMCs. These receptors were taken from a human donor with multiple sclerosis.

The chain joins TRBV7-8 to TRBJ2-1, with a tentative D call TRBD1 (6 bases). The germline gives CDR1 SGHVS, CDR2 FQNEAQ. Trimming removed 3 bases from V and 2 bases from J, with 14 bases in between. This CDR3 contains 16 residues. In DNA, the CDR3 is TGTGCCAGCAGCTTTAACAGGGTCCCGACCTACAATGAGCAGTTCTTC. It codes for CASSFNRVPTYNEQFF.

CDR3 sequence (DNA): TGTGCCAGTATATCGGCGGGGGGGGCTTACTATGGCTACACCTTC. This codes for CASISAGGAYYGYTF. This rearrangement joins TRBV19 to TRBJ1-2; maybe TRBD1 (6 bases). The CDR3 is 15 residues long. Germline CDR1 and CDR2: LNHDA and SQIVND (reference sequence). The germline V and J ends were trimmed by 7 bases and 3 bases, with 18 bases remaining between them.

The chain has TRBV7-9 and TRBJ1-1, with unresolved D. From germline, CDR1 is SEHNR and CDR2 FQNEAQ (reference sequence). This CDR3 spans 15 amino acids. Trimming removed 5 bases at V and 6 bases at J, with 19 bases between. The CDR3 is CASSPRAAVFAEAFF. CDR3 DNA: TGTGCCAGCAGCCCAAGGGCGGCGGTCTTCGCTGAAGCTTTCTTT.

This chain uses TRBV7-6 with TRBJ2-7; TRBD2 is a possible D gene (6 bases). The CDR3 is 12 residues long. Per the germline V gene, CDR1 is SGHVS and CDR2 is FNYEAQ. V was cut by 3 bases and J by 7 bases, with 10 bases left in between. CDR3 sequence (DNA): TGTGCCAGCAGCTTCACCGGGGGAGAGCAGTACTTC. Protein sequence: CASSFTGGEQYF.

This clonotype was detected a few times. J is TRBJ2-3 and V is TRBV30; the match to TRBD1 covers 9 bases. CDR1 is GTSNPN, CDR2 SVGIG, per germline (reference sequence). With V trimmed by 3 bases and J by 5 bases, 9 bases remained unmatched. The CDR3 loop spans 15 amino acids. The CDR3, as DNA: TGTGCCTGGAGCGAGGACAGGGGTGGACTAGATACGCAGTATTTT. Its translation is CAWSEDRGGLDTQYF.

The V call is TRBV5-1, the J call TRBJ2-1; possibly TRBD1 or TRBD2 for D (6 bases each). Trimming removed 0 bases from V and 4 bases from J, with 11 bases in between. The germline gives CDR1 SGHRS, CDR2 YFSETQ. This CDR3 region has 15 residues. CDR3 in DNA: TGCGCCAGCAGCTTGGTCAGGGGAGGATACAATGAGCAGTTCTTC. It yields the protein CASSLVRGGYNEQFF.

This clonotype was seen a single time. V and J are TRBV4-3 and TRBJ2-1; 7 bases align to TRBD2. Germline-derived CDR1 and CDR2 are LGHNA and YSLEER. The CDR3 length is 17 residues. Trimming removed 0 bases from V and 5 bases from J; junction bases left unmatched: 10. The CDR3 is CASSQDRGGSIDNEQFF. CDR3 coding DNA: TGCGCCAGCAGCCAAGATCGGGGCGGGAGCATAGACAATGAGCAGTTCTTC.